These T cell receptor beta chains were read from a single sample in a study of cytomegalovirus exposure and HLA in healthy donors. Generated by immunoSEQ multiplex PCR, the TCRdb table keeps only in-frame clones and is missing some. This sample's table has around 80,000 clones. The sequencing input was PBMCs. The receptors derive from a man aged 35 to 55 in good health and CMV-seronegative. CDR3s include the opening cysteine and the closing phenylalanine or tryptophan. Fields, in order: CDR3 protein, CDR3 DNA, D gene, J gene, V gene. A D gene is named only where the DNA matches it firmly.

cdr3_aa: CASSLRDRMNTEAFF
cdr3_nt: TGTGCCAGCAGCTTAAGGGACAGAATGAACACTGAAGCTTTCTTT
d_call: TRBD1
j_call: TRBJ1-1
v_call: TRBV7-2

cdr3_aa: CASSPRGTMVETQYF
cdr3_nt: TGTGCCAGCTCACCACGAGGAACGATGGTAGAGACCCAGTACTTC
d_call: .
j_call: TRBJ2-5
v_call: TRBV18

cdr3_aa: CAWSRRAGYNEQFF
cdr3_nt: TGTGCCTGGAGTAGGCGGGCGGGTTACAATGAGCAGTTCTTC
d_call: .
j_call: TRBJ2-1
v_call: TRBV30

cdr3_aa: CASSPRTSGTTYEQYF
cdr3_nt: TGTGCCAGCTCACCTCGGACTAGCGGGACTACCTACGAGCAGTACTTC
d_call: TRBD2
j_call: TRBJ2-7
v_call: TRBV18

cdr3_aa: CASSSAGQGATGELFF
cdr3_nt: TGTGCCAGCAGCTCGGCCGGACAGGGGGCCACCGGGGAGCTGTTTTTT
d_call: TRBD1
j_call: TRBJ2-2
v_call: TRBV5-6

cdr3_aa: CASSLGGNSPLHF
cdr3_nt: TGTGCCAGCAGCTTAGGAGGGAATTCACCCCTCCACTTT
d_call: .
j_call: TRBJ1-6
v_call: TRBV7-2

cdr3_aa: CASSPGGGDNEKLFF
cdr3_nt: TGTGCCAGCAGCCCGGGGGGAGGGGATAATGAAAAACTGTTTTTT
d_call: .
j_call: TRBJ1-4
v_call: TRBV5-4

cdr3_aa: CASSLSGRGLETQYF
cdr3_nt: TGCGCCAGCAGCCTCTCGGGCAGGGGGCTTGAGACCCAGTACTTC
d_call: TRBD1
j_call: TRBJ2-5
v_call: TRBV4-1

cdr3_aa: CASSLLAGETDTQYF
cdr3_nt: TGCGCCAGCAGCTTACTAGCGGGGGAGACAGATACGCAGTATTTT
d_call: TRBD2
j_call: TRBJ2-3
v_call: TRBV5-1

cdr3_aa: CASSLEAHEQYF
cdr3_nt: TGTGCCAGCAGCTTAGAAGCCCACGAGCAGTACTTC
d_call: .
j_call: TRBJ2-7
v_call: TRBV11-2

cdr3_aa: CASSRTGEYNEQFF
cdr3_nt: TGCGCCAGCAGTCGGACAGGGGAGTACAATGAGCAGTTCTTC
d_call: TRBD1
j_call: TRBJ2-1
v_call: TRBV4-3

cdr3_aa: CASSLVRGSDTQYF
cdr3_nt: TGTGCCAGCAGCTTAGTCAGGGGCTCAGATACGCAGTATTTT
d_call: .
j_call: TRBJ2-3
v_call: TRBV7-2

cdr3_aa: CASSAWTSGPYEQYF
cdr3_nt: TGTGCCAGCAGTGCCTGGACTAGCGGGCCCTACGAGCAGTACTTC
d_call: TRBD2
j_call: TRBJ2-7
v_call: TRBV25-1

cdr3_aa: CAWSRQGDTEAFF
cdr3_nt: TGTGCCTGGAGTAGACAGGGGGACACTGAAGCTTTCTTT
d_call: TRBD1
j_call: TRBJ1-1
v_call: TRBV30

cdr3_aa: CASSQEGGVNTGELFF
cdr3_nt: TGTGCCAGCAGCCAGGAGGGTGGGGTGAACACCGGGGAGCTGTTTTTT
d_call: .
j_call: TRBJ2-2
v_call: TRBV5-6

cdr3_aa: CASSPGLARPDTQYF
cdr3_nt: TGTGCCAGTAGTCCCGGACTAGCCAGGCCAGATACGCAGTATTTT
d_call: TRBD2
j_call: TRBJ2-3
v_call: TRBV19

cdr3_aa: CASSESRAGAFNEQFF
cdr3_nt: TGCGCCAGCAGTGAGTCTAGGGCGGGAGCTTTCAATGAGCAGTTCTTC
d_call: TRBD2
j_call: TRBJ2-1
v_call: TRBV10-1

cdr3_aa: CASSSGLALYGYTF
cdr3_nt: TGTGCCAGCAGCTCCGGACTGGCCCTTTATGGCTACACCTTC
d_call: .
j_call: TRBJ1-2
v_call: TRBV7-2

cdr3_aa: CASSLVGQGWDSPLHF
cdr3_nt: TGTGCCAGCAGCTTGGTGGGACAGGGTTGGGATTCACCCCTCCACTTT
d_call: TRBD1
j_call: TRBJ1-6
v_call: TRBV5-4

cdr3_aa: CAWRGGVGNQPQHF
cdr3_nt: TGTGCCTGGCGGGGGGGGGTAGGGAATCAGCCCCAGCATTTT
d_call: .
j_call: TRBJ1-5
v_call: TRBV30

cdr3_aa: CAISEGGHEQFF
cdr3_nt: TGTGCCATCAGTGAGGGAGGGCATGAGCAGTTCTTC
d_call: .
j_call: TRBJ2-1
v_call: TRBV10-3

cdr3_aa: CASSRQGPGEKLFF
cdr3_nt: TGTGCCAGCAGCCGACAGGGGCCCGGGGAAAAACTGTTTTTT
d_call: TRBD1
j_call: TRBJ1-4
v_call: TRBV28

cdr3_aa: CASSDGQKNIQYF
cdr3_nt: TGTGCCAGCAGTGATGGGCAGAAAAACATTCAGTACTTC
d_call: .
j_call: TRBJ2-4
v_call: TRBV2

cdr3_aa: CASSPRPGTGKYTEAFF
cdr3_nt: TGTGCCAGCAGCCCGCGTCCCGGGACAGGGAAATACACTGAAGCTTTCTTT
d_call: TRBD1
j_call: TRBJ1-1
v_call: TRBV5-6

cdr3_aa: CAWSDRGLYQPQHF
cdr3_nt: TGTGCCTGGAGTGACAGGGGGCTGTATCAGCCCCAGCATTTT
d_call: TRBD1
j_call: TRBJ1-5
v_call: TRBV30

cdr3_aa: CASSPIQSSNQPQHF
cdr3_nt: TGCGCCAGCAGCCCAATACAGTCCAGCAATCAGCCCCAGCATTTT
d_call: .
j_call: TRBJ1-5
v_call: TRBV4-1

cdr3_aa: CASSWDSSNYGYTF
cdr3_nt: TGTGCCAGTAGCTGGGACAGCTCTAACTATGGCTACACCTTC
d_call: TRBD1
j_call: TRBJ1-2
v_call: TRBV19

cdr3_aa: CAPRLEPHREQYF
cdr3_nt: TGTGCCCCTCGGTTGGAGCCCCATCGGGAGCAGTACTTC
d_call: .
j_call: TRBJ2-7
v_call: TRBV27

cdr3_aa: CASSVYRGGQPQHF
cdr3_nt: TGTGCCAGCAGTGTCTACAGGGGGGGTCAGCCCCAGCATTTT
d_call: TRBD1
j_call: TRBJ1-5
v_call: TRBV2

cdr3_aa: CASSPWRGGEKLFF
cdr3_nt: TGTGCCAGCAGTCCCTGGAGGGGAGGAGAAAAACTGTTTTTT
d_call: .
j_call: TRBJ1-4
v_call: TRBV9

cdr3_aa: CAISHGGSEHGYTF
cdr3_nt: TGTGCCATCAGTCACGGGGGGTCGGAACATGGCTACACCTTC
d_call: .
j_call: TRBJ1-2
v_call: TRBV10-3

cdr3_aa: CASSLGTSGGEQYF
cdr3_nt: TGTGCCAGCAGCTTAGGGACTAGCGGGGGCGAGCAGTACTTC
d_call: TRBD2
j_call: TRBJ2-7
v_call: TRBV7-2

cdr3_aa: CASSLTTTGIEQYF
cdr3_nt: TGTGCCAGCAGCCTTACCACGACCGGGATCGAGCAGTACTTC
d_call: .
j_call: TRBJ2-7
v_call: TRBV2

cdr3_aa: CASSFDSATSNF
cdr3_nt: TGTGCCAGCAGTTTTGACTCCGCGACGTCTAATTTT
d_call: .
j_call: TRBJ2-2
v_call: TRBV28

cdr3_aa: CASSAPGLAGGLQYF
cdr3_nt: TGTGCCAGCAGTGCCCCGGGACTAGCGGGAGGGCTGCAGTACTTC
d_call: TRBD2
j_call: TRBJ2-7
v_call: TRBV28